One and the same sample provided the 14 T cell receptor beta chains below, sequenced in a study of control samples from healthy donors and cancer patients. Profiled with immunoSEQ multiplex PCR; TCRdb holds only in-frame clones, not every one. Among more than 85,000 clones listed, roughly nine tenths were seen once. Sequenced sample: blood. The source is a human donor in good health. The donor label of this sample is uncertain.

This sequence joins TRBV24-1 and TRBJ2-3, with D perhaps TRBD1 (6 bases). The germline V and J ends were trimmed by 9 bases and 2 bases, with 11 bases remaining between them. The CDR3 consists of 13 residues. The V gene's germline CDR1 is KGHDR and CDR2 SFDVKD. The DNA for the CDR3 is TGTGCCACCCGAGGACAGAACACAGATACGCAGTATTTT. It is translated as CATRGQNTDTQYF.

This clone has a single count. The chain links TRBV18 to TRBJ2-1; TRBD1 matches 12 bases. Trimming at V came to 3 bases and at J to 8 bases, leaving 2 bases not matched to a gene. The CDR3 runs 14 residues. Germline V gene lookup returns CDR1 KGHSH and CDR2 LQKENI. CDR3 sequence: CASSPGQGAHEQFF. The CDR3 DNA follows: TGTGCCAGCTCACCGGGACAGGGGGCCCATGAGCAGTTCTTC.

The gene calls are TRBV5-1 and TRBJ1-5, with 9 bases matching TRBD1. The CDR3 has 14 residues. Germline assignment: CDR1 SGHRS and CDR2 YFSETQ. V lost 4 bases, J lost 4 bases, and 3 bases stayed unmatched. Written as DNA, the CDR3 is TGCGCCAGCAGCGTCGGGACAGGGAATCAGCCCCAGCATTTT. Protein: CASSVGTGNQPQHF.

Written as DNA, the CDR3 is TGTGCCATCAGGGGGACTGCGGAGAATTCACCCCTCCACTTT. Its translation is CAIRGTAENSPLHF. The chain uses TRBV10-3 and TRBJ1-6, with D possibly matching TRBD1 (5 bases). Looked up from germline, CDR1 is ENHRY and CDR2 is SYGVKD. The CDR3 extends over 14 amino acids. The V end was cut by 6 bases, the J end by 7 bases, with 13 bases between.

V gene TRBV24-1 combines with J gene TRBJ2-3; perhaps TRBD2 as D (6 bases). The CDR3 contains 13 residues. Germline V gene data show CDR1 as KGHDR and CDR2 as SFDVKD. V was clipped by 0 bases and J by 6 bases, with 6 bases between them. The CDR3 sequence is CATSDLRGDTQYF. The CDR3 DNA sequence: TGTGCCACCAGTGATTTGCGGGGGGATACGCAGTATTTT.

The V and J genes are TRBV7-9 and TRBJ1-2, with D possibly being TRBD1 (5 bases). The CDR3 is made up of 13 amino acids. Per the germline V gene, CDR1 is SEHNR and CDR2 is FQNEAQ (reference sequence). The V end was cut by 5 bases, the J end by 5 bases, with 12 bases between. This chain's CDR3 is CASSEGAIYGYTF. The CDR3, as DNA: TGTGCCAGCAGCGAAGGGGCGATATATGGCTACACCTTC.

The CDR3 DNA reads as TGTGCCAGCAGTTACCCCGACCGCTACGAGCAGTACTTC. It translates to CASSYPDRYEQYF. The gene calls are TRBV6-6 and TRBJ2-7, with unresolved D. The CDR3 runs 13 residues. Germline V gene sequence: CDR1 MNHNY, CDR2 SVGAGI (reference sequence). The V end lost 2 bases, the J end lost 3 bases, and 8 bases lay between the germline ends.

The J gene is TRBJ2-1, the V gene TRBV11-2; D ambiguous. Germline V gene sequence: CDR1 SGHAT, CDR2 FQNNGV. Trimming cost V 3 bases and J 9 bases, with 9 bases left between them. The CDR3 is 12 residues long. CDR3 residues: CASSLSLPEQFF. Written as DNA, the CDR3 is TGTGCCAGCAGCTTGAGTTTACCTGAGCAGTTCTTC.

This rearrangement joins TRBV24-1 to TRBJ2-3, with a possible D match to TRBD1 (5 bases). This CDR3 region has 12 residues. V was pared by 6 bases and J by 11 bases, with 14 bases between. Germline V gene data show CDR1 as KGHDR and CDR2 as SFDVKD. CDR3 protein: CATSSTERRQYF. The CDR3 region has the DNA TGTGCCACCAGTTCGACAGAACGAAGGCAGTATTTT.

The chain has TRBV12-5 and TRBJ2-5, with 9 positions matching TRBD1. This CDR3 spans 14 amino acids. Trimming cost V 3 bases and J 2 bases; bases outside gene matches: 1. CDR1 LGHNT and CDR2 FRNRAP come from the germline V gene. As DNA, the CDR3 is TGTGCTAGTGGTTTTGGGACAGGGCAAGAGACCCAGTACTTC. Its protein is CASGFGTGQETQYF. The full variable domain, completed using reference TRBV12-5 and TRBJ2-5, is DARVTQTPRHKVTEMGQEVTMRCQPILGHNTVFWYRQTMMQGLELLAYFRNRAPLDDSGMPKDRFSAEMPDATLATLKIQPSEPRDSAVYFCASGFGTGQETQYFGPGTRLLVL.

V and J are TRBV29-1 and TRBJ1-6; D unresolved. Germline lookup yields CDR1 SQVTM and CDR2 ANQGSEA. V gave up 5 bases and J gave up 7 bases, with 15 bases separating them. The CDR3 is 14 residues long. This CDR3 reads CSVRADGPNSPLHF. The CDR3 DNA follows: TGCAGCGTTCGGGCGGACGGACCCAATTCACCCCTCCACTTT.

J is TRBJ1-2 and V is TRBV27, with D perhaps matching TRBD1 (5 bases). Per germline, CDR1 MNHEY and CDR2 SMNVEV (reference sequence). V lost 5 bases, J lost 7 bases, and 20 bases lay in between. The CDR3 is 15 residues long. For the CDR3, the DNA is TGTGCCAGCAGTCCGAGGGACCCAGGCAGGGCTGGCTACACCTTC. Its translation is CASSPRDPGRAGYTF.

This clone was recorded once. The chain is built from TRBV11-2 and TRBJ2-5, with 8 bases aligning to TRBD1. Trimming at V came to 4 bases and at J to 2 bases, leaving 12 bases not matched to a gene. The CDR3 length is 17 residues. CDR1 is SGHAT, CDR2 FQNNGV, per germline. The CDR3 region is CASSSYPEGQVQETQYF. As DNA, the CDR3 is TGTGCCAGCAGCTCCTACCCTGAGGGACAGGTACAAGAGACCCAGTACTTC.

The rearrangement uses TRBV6-6 and TRBJ2-1; TRBD1 matches at 9 bases. The CDR3 extends over 13 amino acids. Germline V gene sequence: CDR1 MNHNY, CDR2 SVGAGI (reference sequence). After removal of 2 bases from V and 11 bases from J, the junction contained 4 bases not matched to a gene. This CDR3 is CASSYRDREKQFF. The CDR3, as DNA: TGTGCCAGCAGTTACCGGGACAGGGAAAAGCAGTTCTTC.